This T cell receptor (beta chain) was obtained from a study of blood T cell repertoires in COVID-19. Study information: The United States, Italy and Spain were the sources of the acute and convalescent COVID-19 samples. The cDNA or gDNA used as material had been derived from T cells, B-cell-depleted T cells, or PBMCs.

Only in-frame clones appear in the TCRdb table, and some are missing; sequencing was by immunoSEQ multiplex PCR. The sample contains some 250,000 clones, roughly 88% of which appear only once. Donors in Cohort 3 counted as recovered after two negative PCRs, clearance, or symptom resolution. The clonotype originates from a woman between 45 and 65 years old who had recovered from COVID-19. Sample: PBMCs or T cells enriched from blood (not recorded which).

CDR3 sequence: CASRVAPNTEAFF. In nucleotides, the CDR3 is TGTGCCAGCAGGGTGGCTCCGAACACTGAAGCTTTCTTT. The gene calls are TRBV2 and TRBJ1-1; D call uncertain. The germline gives CDR1 SNHLY, CDR2 FYNNEI. CDR3 length equals 13 residues. Trimming pared 6 bases from V and 1 base from J, leaving 9 bases between.